This T cell receptor beta chain derives from a study of T cell repertoires in cytomegalovirus infection. Comment on this clonotype: Its antigen remains unidentified.

The length of the CDR3 is 13 residues. V dropped 5 bases and J dropped 0 bases, with 8 bases sitting between them. CDR1 and CDR2 from the germline V gene are SGHRS and YFSETQ. TCRdb re-called the reads through MiXCR, storing one row per CDR3 protein. The sample lists roughly 100,000 distinct CDR3 sequences, 16% occurring once. Overall study results and limits: HLA-C-restricted, CMV-specific TCR beta clonotypes were dominant ex vivo.

The clonotype comes from a human donor in good health (CMV status not recorded). Some clones in this sample may be carry-over from other donors' samples. The rearrangement links TRBV5-1 to TRBJ1-1; D ambiguous. The sample was PBMCs. CDR3 protein: CASSQNVNTEAFF. CDR3 DNA sequence: TGCGCCAGCAGTCAGAACGTGAACACTGAAGCTTTCTTT.